A single sample gave rise to the 17 T cell receptor beta chains below, sequenced in a study of blood T cell repertoires in COVID-19. Using immunoSEQ multiplex PCR, the repertoire was profiled, and TCRdb retains in-frame clones only, with some absent. Of fewer than 250,000 clones in the sample, roughly 82% were seen once. The sample taken for sequencing was peripheral blood. The receptor set was obtained from a woman aged 70-85 years with acute or convalescent COVID-19.

J is TRBJ1-1 and V is TRBV4-2, with unresolved D. V lost 0 bases and J 1 base, leaving 12 bases between the germline ends. The germline V gene encodes CDR1 LGHNA and CDR2 YNFKEQ. The CDR3 has 16 amino acids. CDR3 DNA: TGTGCCAGCAGCCAAGATCGGAGGGTTGCGAACACTGAAGCTTTCTTT. Translation: CASSQDRRVANTEAFF.

This rearrangement joins TRBV30 to TRBJ2-3, with 8 bases that match TRBD2. This CDR3 contains 15 residues. Trimming cost V 0 bases and J 0 bases; bases outside gene matches: 2. Germline values: CDR1 GTSNPN, CDR2 SVGIG (reference sequence). The CDR3 spells CAWSVSGASTDTQYF. The CDR3 DNA follows: TGTGCCTGGAGTGTTAGCGGGGCTAGCACAGATACGCAGTATTTT.

The chain uses TRBV3-1 (or the pseudogene TRBV3-2) and TRBJ1-1; D is uncertain. The length of the CDR3 is 14 residues. V lost 1 base and J lost 7, with 13 bases in between. Per germline, CDR1 LGHDT and CDR2 YNNKEL (reference sequence). The CDR3 is CASSQGQAGFEAFF. DNA of the CDR3: TGTGCCAGCAGCCAAGGGCAAGCGGGGTTTGAAGCTTTCTTT.

The gene calls are TRBV6-2 or TRBV6-3 and TRBJ1-3; D is uncertain. V lost 0 bases to trimming and J lost 1 base, with 4 bases between them. This CDR3 has 14 amino acids. Germline assignment: CDR1 MNHEY and CDR2 SVGEGT. CDR3 sequence reads: CASSYSTSGNTIYF. The CDR3 bases are TGTGCCAGCAGTTACTCGACTTCTGGAAACACCATATATTTT.

Within the sample, this clone is medium-sized (0.01 to 0.1%). The chain has TRBV27 and TRBJ1-6; a possible D gene is TRBD1 (5 bases). Germline CDR1 is MNHEY and CDR2 is SMNVEV (reference sequence). Trimming left V 2 bases short and J 14 bases short, with 16 bases between. There are 14 residues in the CDR3. CDR3 nucleotide sequence: TGTGCCAGCAGTTTAACGACAGCTATCCAGACCCTCCACTTT. It codes for CASSLTTAIQTLHF.

This chain joins TRBV7-2 and TRBJ2-2; no firm D call. This CDR3 spans 12 amino acids. The ends were cut back, 2 bases at V and 7 bases at J, with 5 bases in the middle. Germline-derived CDR1 and CDR2 are SGHTA and FQGNSA. The DNA for the CDR3 is TGTGCCAGCAGCTTATACTTCGGGGAGCTGTTTTTT. This translates into CASSLYFGELFF.

The CDR3 nucleotides read TGTGCCATCAGTTCGGGACTGACTAATGAAAAACTGTTTTTT. Translating gives CAISSGLTNEKLFF. This chain links TRBV10-3 with TRBJ1-4; TRBD1 might be the D (5 bases). CDR1 and CDR2 (germline): ENHRY, SYGVKD. V was shortened by 5 bases and J by 2 bases, with 9 bases between the two germline ends. CDR3 length: 14 residues.

In this sample, this clone turned up a few times. The chain uses TRBV5-1 and TRBJ2-5; TRBD2 is a possible D gene (5 bases). This CDR3 spans 14 amino acids. Germline CDR1 is SGHRS and CDR2 is YFSETQ. Trimming pared 4 bases from V and 5 bases from J, leaving 15 bases between. CDR3 in amino acids: CASSEALSGETQYF. Written as DNA, the CDR3 is TGCGCCAGCAGCGAGGCCCTATCGGGGGAGACCCAGTACTTC. Using reference TRBV5-1 and TRBJ2-5 for the parts outside the CDR3, the full variable domain is KAGVTQTPRYLIKTRGQQVTLSCSPISGHRSVSWYQQTPGQGLQFLFEYFSETQRNKGNFPGRFSGRQFSNSRSEMNVSTLELGDSALYLCASSEALSGETQYFGPGTRLLVL.

In its sample, this clone was seen a few times. V gene TRBV18 combines with J gene TRBJ2-5, with 10 bases matching TRBD1. The J segment lost 9 bases and the V segment lost 1 base, leaving 8 bases of the junction unmatched. From germline, CDR1 is KGHSH and CDR2 LQKENI. The CDR3 is made up of 15 amino acids. The CDR3 DNA sequence: TGTGCCAGCTCACCACGACCCGGGACAGGGGAGTCCCAGTACTTC. Its protein is CASSPRPGTGESQYF.

V usage is TRBV19 and J usage is TRBJ1-5, with a weak D call TRBD1 (6 bases). Germline V gene lookup returns CDR1 LNHDA and CDR2 SQIVND (reference sequence). The CDR3 has 15 residues. Trimming removed 5 bases from V and 3 bases from J, with 14 bases in between. The CDR3 here is CASSSWTEVNQPQHF. CDR3 nucleotide sequence: TGTGCCAGTAGTTCCTGGACAGAAGTCAATCAGCCCCAGCATTTT.

The chain links TRBV10-1 to TRBJ2-3; 9 bases are a match to TRBD1. Germline V gene data show CDR1 as WNHNN and CDR2 as SYGVQD (reference sequence). The length of the CDR3 is 15 residues. V shed 3 bases and J 5 bases; nucleotides not matched to a gene: 6. The CDR3: CASSDRTGVRDTQYF. The CDR3 coding sequence is TGCGCCAGCAGTGACAGGACAGGGGTTCGAGATACGCAGTATTTT.

The chain uses TRBV19 and TRBJ1-6; 10 bases fit TRBD1. The germline CDR1 and CDR2 sequences are LNHDA and SQIVND (reference sequence). V was clipped by 3 bases and J by 10 bases; unmatched bases: 12. The CDR3 sequence is 17 residues long. The CDR3 sequence: CASSILTGGYSKSPLHF. CDR3 DNA: TGTGCCAGTAGTATTTTGACAGGGGGCTATTCCAAGTCACCCCTCCACTTT. Variable domain in full (rest from reference TRBV19 and TRBJ1-6): DGGITQSPKYLFRKEGQNVTLSCEQNLNHDAMYWYRQDPGQGLRLIYYSQIVNDFQKGDIAEGYSVSREKKESFPLTVTSAQKNPTAFYLCASSILTGGYSKSPLHFGNGTRLTVT.

V usage is TRBV5-5 and J usage is TRBJ1-5; D perhaps matches TRBD1 (6 bases). In germline, CDR1 is SGHKS, CDR2 YYEKEE (reference sequence). This CDR3 has 15 residues. V shed 3 bases and J shed 2 bases, with 12 bases lying between them. The CDR3 reads CASSSKAGGNQPQHF. In nucleotides, the CDR3 is TGTGCCAGCAGCTCCAAAGCAGGGGGCAATCAGCCCCAGCATTTT.

This clone has only a few counts. V usage is TRBV29-1 and J usage is TRBJ1-1; the match to TRBD1 covers 8 bases. Per the germline V gene, CDR1 is SQVTM and CDR2 is ANQGSEA. The CDR3 totals 13 residues. V gave up 4 bases and J gave up 4 bases; unmatched junction bases: 5. The CDR3 DNA reads TGCAGCGTTGGTAACAGGGGGAGCACTGAAGCTTTCTTT. Protein sequence: CSVGNRGSTEAFF.

V gene TRBV7-8 combines with J gene TRBJ2-2; D call uncertain. There are 15 residues in the CDR3. CDR1 SGHVS and CDR2 FQNEAQ come from the germline V gene. Trimming removed 0 bases at V and 0 bases at J, with 5 bases between. CDR3 loop: CASSLALANTGELFF. The CDR3 coding sequence is TGTGCCAGCAGCTTAGCGTTAGCGAACACCGGGGAGCTGTTTTTT.

The table lists this clone with a few counts. The V gene is TRBV6-1, the J gene TRBJ1-5, with D tentatively TRBD1 (5 bases). Trimming took 0 bases from V and 1 from J, leaving 10 bases between them. The CDR3 runs 16 residues. Germline V gene data show CDR1 as MNHNS and CDR2 as SASEGT. CDR3 residues: CASSEAGRVSNQPQHF. DNA of the CDR3: TGTGCCAGCAGTGAAGCGGGCAGGGTGAGCAATCAGCCCCAGCATTTT.

V is TRBV19 and J is TRBJ1-5; D gene uncertain. Trimming took 5 bases from V and 4 from J, leaving 12 bases between them. Germline V CDR1 and CDR2: LNHDA, SQIVND (reference sequence). CDR3 length: 14 residues. Here the CDR3 DNA reads TGTGCCAGTAGTCCGACCCCGGGGAATCAGCCCCAGCATTTT. It is translated as CASSPTPGNQPQHF. The whole variable domain, remainder taken from reference TRBV19 and TRBJ1-5, is DGGITQSPKYLFRKEGQNVTLSCEQNLNHDAMYWYRQDPGQGLRLIYYSQIVNDFQKGDIAEGYSVSREKKESFPLTVTSAQKNPTAFYLCASSPTPGNQPQHFGDGTRLSIL.